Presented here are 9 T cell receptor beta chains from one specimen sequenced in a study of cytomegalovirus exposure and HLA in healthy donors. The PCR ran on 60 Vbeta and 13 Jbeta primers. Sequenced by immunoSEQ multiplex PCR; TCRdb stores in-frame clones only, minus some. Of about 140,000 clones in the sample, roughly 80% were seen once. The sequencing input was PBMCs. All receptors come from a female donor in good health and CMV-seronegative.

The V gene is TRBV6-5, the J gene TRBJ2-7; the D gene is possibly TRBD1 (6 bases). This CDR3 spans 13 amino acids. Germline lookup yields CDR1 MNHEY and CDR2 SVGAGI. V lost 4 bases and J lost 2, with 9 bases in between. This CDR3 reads CASSLDRTYEQYF. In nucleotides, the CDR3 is TGTGCCAGCAGTTTGGACAGAACCTACGAGCAGTACTTC.

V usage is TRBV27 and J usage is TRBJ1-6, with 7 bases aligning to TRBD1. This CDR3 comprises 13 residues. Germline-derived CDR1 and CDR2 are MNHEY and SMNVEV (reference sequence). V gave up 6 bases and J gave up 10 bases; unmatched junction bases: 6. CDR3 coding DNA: TGTGCCAGCAGCCGACAGGGCCAATCACCCCTCCACTTT. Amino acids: CASSRQGQSPLHF.

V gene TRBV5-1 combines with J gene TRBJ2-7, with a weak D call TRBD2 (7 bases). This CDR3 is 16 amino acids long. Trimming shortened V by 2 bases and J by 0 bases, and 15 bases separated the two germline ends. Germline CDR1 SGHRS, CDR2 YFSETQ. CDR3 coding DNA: TGCGCCAGCAGCTTAGTGGCGGGGGCAACCTCCTACGAGCAGTACTTC. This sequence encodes CASSLVAGATSYEQYF. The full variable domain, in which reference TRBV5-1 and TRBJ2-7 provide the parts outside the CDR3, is KAGVTQTPRYLIKTRGQQVTLSCSPISGHRSVSWYQQTPGQGLQFLFEYFSETQRNKGNFPGRFSGRQFSNSRSEMNVSTLELGDSALYLCASSLVAGATSYEQYFGPGTRLTVT.

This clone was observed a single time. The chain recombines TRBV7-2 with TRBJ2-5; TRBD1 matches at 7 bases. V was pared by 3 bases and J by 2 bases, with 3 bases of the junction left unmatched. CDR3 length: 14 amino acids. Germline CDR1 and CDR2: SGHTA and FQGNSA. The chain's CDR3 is CASSLGQSQETQYF. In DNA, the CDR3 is TGTGCCAGCAGCTTGGGACAGTCTCAAGAGACCCAGTACTTC.

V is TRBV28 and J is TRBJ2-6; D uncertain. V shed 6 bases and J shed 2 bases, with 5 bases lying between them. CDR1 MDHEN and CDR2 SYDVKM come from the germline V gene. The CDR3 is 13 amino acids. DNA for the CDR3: TGTGCCAGCAGGTCAACTGGGGCCAACGTCCTGACTTTC. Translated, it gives CASRSTGANVLTF.

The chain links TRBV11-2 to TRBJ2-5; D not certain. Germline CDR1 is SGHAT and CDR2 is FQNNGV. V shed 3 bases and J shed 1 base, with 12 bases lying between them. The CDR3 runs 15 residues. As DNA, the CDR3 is TGTGCCAGCAGCTTGGGTGCGGCCCGCCAAGAGACCCAGTACTTC. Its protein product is CASSLGAARQETQYF. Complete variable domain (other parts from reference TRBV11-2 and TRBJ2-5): EAGVAQSPRYKIIEKRQSVAFWCNPISGHATLYWYQQILGQGPKLLIQFQNNGVVDDSQLPKDRFSAERLKGVDSTLKIQPAKLEDSAVYLCASSLGAARQETQYFGPGTRLLVL.

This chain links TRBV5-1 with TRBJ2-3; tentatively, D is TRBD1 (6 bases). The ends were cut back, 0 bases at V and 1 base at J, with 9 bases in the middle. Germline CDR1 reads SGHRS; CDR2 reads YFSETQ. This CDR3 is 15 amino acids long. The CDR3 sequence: CASSLEDSRTDTQYF. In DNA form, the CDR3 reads TGCGCCAGCAGCTTGGAGGACAGCCGCACAGATACGCAGTATTTT.

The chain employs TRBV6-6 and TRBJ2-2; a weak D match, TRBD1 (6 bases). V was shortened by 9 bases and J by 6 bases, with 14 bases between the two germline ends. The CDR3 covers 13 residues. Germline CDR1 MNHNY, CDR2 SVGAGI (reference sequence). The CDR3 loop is CASSTGLAGELFF. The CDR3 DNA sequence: TGTGCCAGTTCAACAGGGTTGGCCGGGGAGCTGTTTTTT.

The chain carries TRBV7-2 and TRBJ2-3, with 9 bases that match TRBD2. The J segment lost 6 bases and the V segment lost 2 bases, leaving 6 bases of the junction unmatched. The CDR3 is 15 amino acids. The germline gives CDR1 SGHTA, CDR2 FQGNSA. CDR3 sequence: CASSLQQREADTQYF. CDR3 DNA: TGTGCCAGCAGCTTACAACAGCGGGAGGCCGATACGCAGTATTTT.